Given below is one T cell receptor beta chain in context. The antigen is undetermined. Relative to the germline gene, one junction end is altered; a read error may explain this. Documented time point: persistent/refractory GD, antithyroid drugs over 5 years with positive TRAb. With RNA extracted from PBMCs as input, the TCR library was made. Under American Thyroid Association guidelines, Graves' disease was diagnosed. Those enrolled as patients came out of an endocrinology department in Xi'an, China. This entry is derived from a study of regulatory T cells in long-lasting Graves disease. Germline V gene sequence: CDR1 GTSNPN, CDR2 SVGIG (reference sequence). This CDR3 has 11 amino acids. TCR beta libraries were built with iRepertoire HTBI primers and Arm-PCR of CDR3 regions. Per the study methods: Across samples, roughly 64 TRBV and about 15 TRBJ segments were found. One entry per CDR3 protein, called by TCRdb with MiXCR from the multiplex PCR reads. The V and J calls reflect TCRdb's pipeline rather than the authors' work. The profile shows some 470,000 distinct CDR3 sequences, approximately 21% of them singletons.

Study observations and caveats: Newly diagnosed patients had higher TCR diversity than persistent Graves' patients did.

The chain has TRBV30 and TRBJ2-7; D call uncertain. The receptor was isolated from a female donor with Graves disease. The source material was peripheral blood mononuclear cells (PBMCs), sampled when the disease was refractory, from a patient treated with antithyroid drugs. CDR3 amino acids: CAWGYSCEQYF. CDR3 sequence (DNA): TGTGCCTGGGGTTACTCCTGCGAGCAGTACTTC.